Below, 3 T cell receptor beta chains from the same sample are listed, as sequenced in a study of glioma-infiltrating T cells after dendritic cell vaccination. Sample time point: after dendritic cell vaccination, including at tumor progression/relapse. Clones were sequenced by immunoSEQ multiplex PCR, and TCRdb holds only the in-frame ones, with some missing. This sample has 70,000 to 90,000 clones; around 83% occur once, and the top ten carry around 7%. The sequencing used blood, collected after dendritic cell vaccination. The source is a human donor with glioblastoma.

The chain employs TRBV19 and TRBJ1-1; TRBD1 agrees at 9 bases. V gave up 4 bases and J gave up 2 bases; unmatched junction bases: 5. Germline lookup yields CDR1 LNHDA and CDR2 SQIVND (reference sequence). The CDR3 covers 15 residues. The CDR3 DNA reads as TGTGCCAGTAGTACTCACAGGGGGCGCAACACTGAAGCTTTCTTT. Translated, it gives CASSTHRGRNTEAFF.

This clone was detected only a few times. The CDR3, as DNA: TGTGCCAGCAGTGAAGCCGGGACAGGGTTCGGCTATGGCTACACCTTC. Amino acid sequence: CASSEAGTGFGYGYTF. J is TRBJ1-2 and V is TRBV2; TRBD1 matches 9 bases. V dropped 0 bases and J dropped 4; count of bases not matched to a gene: 6. This CDR3 region has 16 residues. Germline CDR1 reads SNHLY; CDR2 reads FYNNEI.

This sequence joins TRBV11-3 and TRBJ2-3; 11 nucleotides match TRBD2. From germline, CDR1 is SGHNT and CDR2 YENEEA. This CDR3 is 15 amino acids long. Trimming cost V 6 bases and J 6 bases; bases outside gene matches: 8. The CDR3 sequence is CASSSGTSGEDTQYF. The CDR3, as DNA: TGTGCCAGCAGTTCCGGGACTAGCGGCGAGGATACGCAGTATTTT.